This is a list of T cell receptor beta chains from one sample in a study of cytomegalovirus exposure and HLA in healthy donors. The data were produced by immunoSEQ multiplex PCR, yet TCRdb's version contains in-frame clones alone and is incomplete. The data show 100,000 or so clones, roughly 86% seen once. Sample: PBMCs. The receptors derive from a woman aged 18-30 years in good health and CMV-seropositive. The CDR3 runs from the conserved cysteine through the conserved F or W. D genes are given only for firm matches. Some rows mark clone size as missing; the rest say once, few, many or name a class of expanded clone.

V	J	D	size	CDR3	DNA
TRBV27	TRBJ2-7	TRBD1	.	CASSLYGQGSEQYF	TGTGCCAGCAGTTTATATGGACAGGGGAGCGAGCAGTACTTC
TRBV5-1	TRBJ1-1	TRBD1	once	CASSLALTGAEAFF	TGCGCCAGCAGCTTGGCTTTGACAGGGGCTGAAGCTTTCTTT
TRBV6-1	TRBJ1-2	TRBD1	.	CASSEAPGQGIFGYTF	TGTGCCAGCAGTGAAGCTCCGGGACAGGGGATCTTTGGCTACACCTTC
TRBV5-1	TRBJ1-3	.	.	CASSPTGAGNTIYF	TGCGCCAGCAGCCCCACAGGAGCTGGAAACACCATATATTTT
TRBV19	TRBJ2-3	TRBD2	.	CASSILSGSVTDTQYF	TGTGCCAGTAGTATACTAAGCGGGAGTGTCACAGATACGCAGTATTTT
TRBV4-1	TRBJ1-1	TRBD1	.	CASSPDRANTEAFF	TGCGCCAGCAGCCCGGACAGGGCGAACACTGAAGCTTTCTTT
TRBV5-6	TRBJ1-5	.	.	CASSLGLQGNQPQHF	TGTGCCAGCAGCTTGGGGCTCCAGGGCAATCAGCCCCAGCATTTT
TRBV2	TRBJ1-2	.	.	CASSEGGVLYGYTF	TGTGCCAGCAGTGAAGGCGGAGTCCTATATGGCTACACCTTC
TRBV7-3	TRBJ2-7	.	.	CASSIGGTAYEQYF	TGTGCCAGCTCCATAGGAGGGACAGCCTACGAGCAGTACTTC
TRBV18	TRBJ1-1	TRBD1	.	CASSPWTGQRTEAFF	TGTGCCAGCTCACCTTGGACAGGTCAGAGGACTGAAGCTTTCTTT
TRBV2	TRBJ1-1	TRBD1	.	CASSEGQGAAFF	TGTGCCAGCAGTGAGGGACAGGGGGCAGCTTTCTTT
TRBV11-3	TRBJ1-5	TRBD1	few	CASSPHGQGGNQPQHF	TGTGCCAGCAGCCCCCATGGACAGGGCGGCAATCAGCCCCAGCATTTT
TRBV21-1	TRBJ2-1	.	once	CASTKRRAAEQFF	TGTGCCAGCACCAAACGGCGGGCCGCCGAGCAGTTCTTC
TRBV5-1	TRBJ2-3	.	.	CASSWESPDTQYF	TGCGCCAGCAGCTGGGAGTCACCAGATACGCAGTATTTT
TRBV4-1	TRBJ2-7	TRBD2	.	CASSQVGGDEQYF	TGCGCCAGCAGCCAAGTGGGGGGGGACGAGCAGTACTTC
TRBV30	TRBJ1-5	.	.	CAWSPTGDQPQHF	TGTGCCTGGAGTCCAACAGGTGATCAGCCCCAGCATTTT
TRBV11-2	TRBJ1-1	.	.	CASSPLGGLRTEAFF	TGTGCCAGCAGCCCACTGGGGGGGCTTAGGACTGAAGCTTTCTTT
TRBV11-3	TRBJ2-3	TRBD2	.	CASSLRLAGGNTQYF	TGTGCCAGCAGCTTAAGACTAGCGGGGGGAAATACGCAGTATTTT
TRBV11-3	TRBJ1-5	TRBD1	.	CASSQGASNQPQHF	TGTGCCAGCTCCCAGGGGGCCAGCAATCAGCCCCAGCATTTT
TRBV7-9	TRBJ2-1	.	.	CASSPGSEGNNEQFF	TGTGCCAGCAGCCCCGGATCCGAGGGAAACAATGAGCAGTTCTTC
TRBV10-1	TRBJ2-5	TRBD2	.	CASSAGLAASQETQYF	TGCGCCAGCAGTGCAGGACTAGCGGCCTCACAAGAGACCCAGTACTTC
TRBV11-2	TRBJ2-3	TRBD1	.	CASSFRDRSTDTQYF	TGTGCCAGCAGCTTTAGGGACAGAAGCACAGATACGCAGTATTTT
TRBV28	TRBJ1-5	TRBD1	.	CASSLLGQDDQPQHF	TGTGCCAGCAGTTTATTAGGACAGGATGATCAGCCCCAGCATTTT
TRBV9	TRBJ1-2	.	few	CASSPSPGHPYGYTF	TGTGCCAGCAGCCCCAGCCCGGGACACCCATATGGCTACACCTTC
TRBV28	TRBJ1-1	.	.	CASSGGKNTEAFF	TGTGCCAGCAGCGGGGGGAAGAACACTGAAGCTTTCTTT
TRBV7-2	TRBJ1-4	.	.	CASSQSGASGEKLFF	TGTGCCAGCAGCCAAAGCGGGGCTTCTGGGGAAAAACTGTTTTTT
TRBV14	TRBJ2-5	TRBD2	.	CASSQMGLAEETQYF	TGTGCCAGCAGCCAAATGGGGCTAGCGGAAGAGACCCAGTACTTC
TRBV30	TRBJ1-2	.	few	CAWSATFRGGYTF	TGTGCCTGGAGTGCGACCTTCAGGGGTGGCTACACCTTC
TRBV25-1	TRBJ2-1	TRBD2	.	CASTSGRANEQFF	TGTGCCAGCACTAGCGGGAGGGCCAATGAGCAGTTCTTC
TRBV29-1	TRBJ1-5	.	.	CSVVEVGSNQPQHF	TGCAGCGTTGTGGAGGTGGGAAGCAATCAGCCCCAGCATTTT
TRBV28	TRBJ1-3	TRBD1	.	CASSSGDSSIYF	TGTGCCAGCAGTTCCGGGGACAGTTCCATATATTTT
TRBV5-5	TRBJ2-7	.	.	CASSFGLPYEQYF	TGTGCCAGCAGCTTTGGCTTACCCTACGAGCAGTACTTC
TRBV5-1	TRBJ2-5	.	.	CASSLGRETQYF	TGCGCCAGCAGCTTGGGTCGGGAGACCCAGTACTTC
TRBV6-4	TRBJ2-7	.	.	CASSDRTVRSCIASLEQYF	TGTGCCAGCAGTGACCGGACAGTTAGATCGTGTATCGCCTCCCTCGAGCAGTACTTC
TRBV7-9	TRBJ1-1	.	few	CASSLGAASTEAFF	TGTGCCAGCAGCTTAGGAGCGGCATCGACTGAAGCTTTCTTT
TRBV27	TRBJ2-2	TRBD2	.	CASSFGTSTGELFF	TGTGCCAGCAGTTTTGGGACTAGCACCGGGGAGCTGTTTTTT
TRBV11-1	TRBJ2-3	.	.	CASRLAVERIGDTQYF	TGTGCCAGCAGGTTAGCGGTGGAGCGGATTGGGGATACGCAGTATTTT
TRBV5-1	TRBJ2-3	.	.	CASRKESRTDTQYF	TGCGCCAGCAGGAAGGAGAGTAGAACAGATACGCAGTATTTT
TRBV27	TRBJ1-4	.	.	CASSLPGREKLFF	TGTGCCAGCAGTTTGCCCGGGAGAGAAAAACTGTTTTTT
TRBV5-1	TRBJ2-5	.	once	CASTPLSGQQETQYF	TGCGCCAGCACACCGTTAAGCGGACAGCAAGAGACCCAGTACTTC